What follows describes a single TCR beta chain. The antigen is unknown. The CDR3 loop spans 13 amino acids. Unmatched junction bases numbered 9, after V lost 6 bases and J lost 10 bases. The germline gives CDR1 SNHLY, CDR2 FYNNEI. Every bit of the isolated RNA underwent reverse transcription, so sequencing read expressed TCRB transcripts. Assay: immunoSEQ multiplex PCR; the TCRdb copy retains only in-frame clones and omits some. This sample has roughly 240,000 clones, with roughly two thirds found just once. This entry comes from a study of beta chain features in type 1 diabetes. General study results and limits: Resolution of whether HLA type affects TCRB rearrangement was not achieved here. PCR might pick shorter templates more often, in the same way for patients and controls.

The rearrangement joins TRBV2 to TRBJ2-1; TRBD1 agrees at 7 bases. The clonotype comes from a young man in good health. The sequenced material came from naive CD4+ T cells from blood. For the CDR3, the DNA is TGTGCCAGCAGCACGGACAGGCTGGACGAGCAGTTCTTC. This encodes CASSTDRLDEQFF.